This T cell receptor beta chain was sequenced in a study of blood T cell repertoires in COVID-19. Study at large: In each case, the material was cDNA or gDNA derived from T cells, B-cell-depleted T cells, or PBMCs.

V lost 3 bases, J lost 2 bases, and 2 bases stayed unmatched. The CDR3 length is 14 residues. CDR1 is MRHNA and CDR2 is SNTAGT in the germline V gene. The Seattle site enrolled patients during active infection and followed them longitudinally. Per the study methods: Estimation of nucleated cell counts relied on the amplification of reference gene primers. Some clones are missing from TCRdb's copy, which holds only in-frame ones; the method was immunoSEQ multiplex PCR. D and trimming come from the DNA, and the V and J calls and clone size come from that table. The sample has around 470,000 clones, approximately 89% seen once.

Source material: peripheral blood. The clonotype was recovered from a young man with COVID-19, enrolled during active disease. The chain combines TRBV6-4 with TRBJ1-2, with 8 bases that match TRBD1. In DNA, the CDR3 is TGTGCCAGCAGTGAAGGGACAGGAAACTATGGCTACACCTTC. Translated, it gives CASSEGTGNYGYTF.